The rows below give T cell receptor beta chains drawn from one sample of a study of cytomegalovirus exposure and HLA in healthy donors. Produced via immunoSEQ multiplex PCR; TCRdb's table is partial and in-frame only. The repertoire holds some 110,000 clones, with approximately 80% as singletons. Source material: PBMCs. Source of these receptors: a man in his fifties or sixties in good health and CMV-seropositive. The CDR3 runs from the conserved cysteine through the conserved F or W. The D gene is left open where the match is weak. Not all rows give a size; the values are once, few, many and, for expanded clones, a class.

cdr3_nt: TGTGCCAGCAGCTCAGTGATCCGGACTAGCGGCTTAGGGGCAGATACGCAGTATTTT
cdr3_aa: CASSSVIRTSGLGADTQYF
v_call: TRBV7-8
clone_size: -
j_call: TRBJ2-3
d_call: TRBD2

cdr3_nt: TGTGCCAGCAGTGAAGGGGGGGTAGGCTACACCTTC
cdr3_aa: CASSEGGVGYTF
v_call: TRBV2
clone_size: -
j_call: TRBJ1-2
d_call: -

cdr3_nt: TGTGCCAGTAGTATGGAGAAATCACCCCTCCACTTT
cdr3_aa: CASSMEKSPLHF
v_call: TRBV19
clone_size: -
j_call: TRBJ1-6
d_call: -

cdr3_nt: TGTGCCAGCAGCTTGGTTCAGGGGGCAGCTAACTATGGCTACACCTTC
cdr3_aa: CASSLVQGAANYGYTF
v_call: TRBV5-6
clone_size: -
j_call: TRBJ1-2
d_call: TRBD1

cdr3_nt: TGTGCCAGCTTTGACAGGGGAAGGTATACTGAAGCTTTCTTT
cdr3_aa: CASFDRGRYTEAFF
v_call: TRBV6-1
clone_size: -
j_call: TRBJ1-1
d_call: TRBD1

cdr3_nt: TGCACCAGCAGACCGACAGGGGTACAAAATTCCCCCCTCCACTTT
cdr3_aa: CTSRPTGVQNSPLHF
v_call: TRBV1
clone_size: once
j_call: TRBJ1-6
d_call: -

cdr3_nt: TGTGCCTGGAGTGAGGGCGGGGGGATAAGCCAGTACTTC
cdr3_aa: CAWSEGGGISQYF
v_call: TRBV30
clone_size: -
j_call: TRBJ2-7
d_call: TRBD2

cdr3_nt: TGCGCCAGCAGCTCGGACAGAACCGGGGAGCTGTTTTTT
cdr3_aa: CASSSDRTGELFF
v_call: TRBV5-1
clone_size: -
j_call: TRBJ2-2
d_call: -

cdr3_nt: TGTGCCAGCAGCTCCCGATTACAGGGGATCAGGCAAGGGACCCAGTACTTC
cdr3_aa: CASSSRLQGIRQGTQYF
v_call: TRBV19
clone_size: few
j_call: TRBJ2-5
d_call: TRBD1

cdr3_nt: TGTGCCAGCAGACAGACACCGTATAGGGAAGCTTTCTTT
cdr3_aa: CASRQTPYREAFF
v_call: TRBV13
clone_size: -
j_call: TRBJ1-1
d_call: -

cdr3_nt: TGCGCCAGCAGGCGGACAGGATATCCCGAAAAACTGTTTTTT
cdr3_aa: CASRRTGYPEKLFF
v_call: TRBV23-1
clone_size: once
j_call: TRBJ1-4
d_call: TRBD1

cdr3_nt: TGTGCCAGTAGCCTCGACAGGGGATCAGGTTCACCCCTCCACTTT
cdr3_aa: CASSLDRGSGSPLHF
v_call: TRBV19
clone_size: -
j_call: TRBJ1-6
d_call: TRBD1

cdr3_nt: TGTGCCAGTAGTTCGGACGTCAGGGACTATGGCTACACCTTC
cdr3_aa: CASSSDVRDYGYTF
v_call: TRBV19
clone_size: -
j_call: TRBJ1-2
d_call: -

cdr3_nt: TGTGCCAGCAGTTTAGAGACAGCCGTGAATTCACCCCTCCACTTT
cdr3_aa: CASSLETAVNSPLHF
v_call: TRBV27
clone_size: -
j_call: TRBJ1-6
d_call: -

cdr3_nt: TGTGCCAGCAGTTTCGGGGGGCAGGGGCAGTACTTC
cdr3_aa: CASSFGGQGQYF
v_call: TRBV27
clone_size: -
j_call: TRBJ2-7
d_call: -

cdr3_nt: TGTGCCAGCAGTTCACAGGGGAGGACTGAAGCTTTCTTT
cdr3_aa: CASSSQGRTEAFF
v_call: TRBV6-6
clone_size: -
j_call: TRBJ1-1
d_call: TRBD1

cdr3_nt: TGCGCCAGCAGCTTGGGGGTCCAGGGGCTAGCCAAAAACATTCAGTACTTC
cdr3_aa: CASSLGVQGLAKNIQYF
v_call: TRBV5-1
clone_size: -
j_call: TRBJ2-4
d_call: -

cdr3_nt: TGTGCCAGCAGTTACCTTAGCGGGTCTAGCTCCTACGAGCAGTACTTC
cdr3_aa: CASSYLSGSSSYEQYF
v_call: TRBV6-5
clone_size: -
j_call: TRBJ2-7
d_call: TRBD2

cdr3_nt: TGTGCCAGCAGCCCTCTAGCGGGAGTTTTCCCAGAGACCCAGTACTTC
cdr3_aa: CASSPLAGVFPETQYF
v_call: TRBV7-9
clone_size: -
j_call: TRBJ2-5
d_call: TRBD2

cdr3_nt: TGTGCCAGCAGCTTGCGGCCGAACAGGATCAATCAGCCCCAGCATTTT
cdr3_aa: CASSLRPNRINQPQHF
v_call: TRBV5-6
clone_size: -
j_call: TRBJ1-5
d_call: -

cdr3_nt: TGTGCCAGCAGGGGGGCCGCAAGGCTGTACCAAGAGACCCAGTACTTC
cdr3_aa: CASRGAARLYQETQYF
v_call: TRBV2
clone_size: -
j_call: TRBJ2-5
d_call: -

cdr3_nt: TGTGCCTGGAGTGTGGCCTCTGGGCAGTTCTTC
cdr3_aa: CAWSVASGQFF
v_call: TRBV30
clone_size: -
j_call: TRBJ2-1
d_call: -

cdr3_nt: TGTGCCAGCAGCTCAGCGGTTTATGTGGGGGGAGGGAACATTCAGTACTTC
cdr3_aa: CASSSAVYVGGGNIQYF
v_call: TRBV7-9
clone_size: -
j_call: TRBJ2-4
d_call: TRBD2

cdr3_nt: TGTGCCAGCAGCTTAGTCCAGGGGGTGACGACCGGGGAGCTGTTTTTT
cdr3_aa: CASSLVQGVTTGELFF
v_call: TRBV7-6
clone_size: -
j_call: TRBJ2-2
d_call: TRBD1

cdr3_nt: TGTGCCAGTAGTATAGGGGGCCGGGAGACCCAGTACTTC
cdr3_aa: CASSIGGRETQYF
v_call: TRBV19
clone_size: once
j_call: TRBJ2-5
d_call: -

cdr3_nt: TGTGCCAGCAGCTTCACAGGGGGCGGCGAGCAGTACTTC
cdr3_aa: CASSFTGGGEQYF
v_call: TRBV7-3
clone_size: -
j_call: TRBJ2-7
d_call: TRBD1

cdr3_nt: TGCGCCAGCAGCTTGGGGTCGGGCAATCAGCCCCAGCATTTT
cdr3_aa: CASSLGSGNQPQHF
v_call: TRBV5-1
clone_size: -
j_call: TRBJ1-5
d_call: -

cdr3_nt: TGTGCCAGCAGAGTTGGCGATACGCAGTATTTT
cdr3_aa: CASRVGDTQYF
v_call: TRBV6-5
clone_size: once
j_call: TRBJ2-3
d_call: -

cdr3_nt: TGTGCCAGTAGCAGGGGACAGTTGAACATAGGCGGGGAGCTGTTTTTT
cdr3_aa: CASSRGQLNIGGELFF
v_call: TRBV19
clone_size: -
j_call: TRBJ2-2
d_call: TRBD1

cdr3_nt: TGTGCCTGGAGCGGACAGGGAATCACTGAAGCTTTCTTT
cdr3_aa: CAWSGQGITEAFF
v_call: TRBV30
clone_size: few
j_call: TRBJ1-1
d_call: TRBD1

cdr3_nt: TGTGCCAGCAGCACCCGGACTAGCGGGCAAGAGACCCAGTACTTC
cdr3_aa: CASSTRTSGQETQYF
v_call: TRBV5-4
clone_size: -
j_call: TRBJ2-5
d_call: TRBD2

cdr3_nt: TGTGCCACAGAAAGAGGGGGCGGCTATGGCTACACCTTC
cdr3_aa: CATERGGGYGYTF
v_call: TRBV28
clone_size: -
j_call: TRBJ1-2
d_call: TRBD1

cdr3_nt: TGCGCCAGCAGCCAAGATTGGACTCACCCAAATGAAAAACTGTTTTTT
cdr3_aa: CASSQDWTHPNEKLFF
v_call: TRBV4-3
clone_size: -
j_call: TRBJ1-4
d_call: -

cdr3_nt: TGTGCCAGCAGTATTGGGGCTGGGGACACTGAAGCTTTCTTT
cdr3_aa: CASSIGAGDTEAFF
v_call: TRBV2
clone_size: -
j_call: TRBJ1-1
d_call: -

cdr3_nt: TGTGCCAGCACACGACAGAACACTGAAGCTTTCTTT
cdr3_aa: CASTRQNTEAFF
v_call: TRBV7-2
clone_size: -
j_call: TRBJ1-1
d_call: -

cdr3_nt: TGTGCCAGCAGCACGGGGACTAGCGGGAGCTACGAGCAGTACTTC
cdr3_aa: CASSTGTSGSYEQYF
v_call: TRBV5-4
clone_size: -
j_call: TRBJ2-7
d_call: TRBD2

cdr3_nt: TGTGCCAGCGCGGGGACAGGGAACTACGAGCAGTACTTC
cdr3_aa: CASAGTGNYEQYF
v_call: TRBV28
clone_size: -
j_call: TRBJ2-7
d_call: TRBD1

cdr3_nt: TGTGCCAGCCGTCCGACCGGGACTAATATCGCCCAGTACTTC
cdr3_aa: CASRPTGTNIAQYF
v_call: TRBV19
clone_size: -
j_call: TRBJ2-5
d_call: TRBD2

cdr3_nt: TGTGCCAGCAGCTTAGGACAGATGGAGACCCAGTACTTC
cdr3_aa: CASSLGQMETQYF
v_call: TRBV7-6
clone_size: -
j_call: TRBJ2-5
d_call: -

cdr3_nt: TGTGCCAGCAGTCGGACAGGGGTAGGAAACACCATATATTTT
cdr3_aa: CASSRTGVGNTIYF
v_call: TRBV6-5
clone_size: -
j_call: TRBJ1-3
d_call: TRBD1

cdr3_nt: TGTGCCAGCTCACGGTTCGAGGCAGGGGAGACCTCTGGGGCCAACGTCCTGACTTTC
cdr3_aa: CASSRFEAGETSGANVLTF
v_call: TRBV18
clone_size: -
j_call: TRBJ2-6
d_call: -